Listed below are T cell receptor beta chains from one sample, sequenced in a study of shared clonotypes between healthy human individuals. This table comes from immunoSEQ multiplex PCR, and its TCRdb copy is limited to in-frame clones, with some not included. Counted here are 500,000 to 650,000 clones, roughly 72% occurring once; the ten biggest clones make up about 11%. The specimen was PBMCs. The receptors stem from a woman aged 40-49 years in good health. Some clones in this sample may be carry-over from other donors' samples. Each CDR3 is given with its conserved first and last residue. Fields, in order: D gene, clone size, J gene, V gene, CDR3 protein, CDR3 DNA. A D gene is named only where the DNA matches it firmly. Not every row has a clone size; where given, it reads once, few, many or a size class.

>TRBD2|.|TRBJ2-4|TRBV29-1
CSVETSGRTTKGKNIQYF
TGCAGCGTTGAAACTAGCGGGAGGACAACGAAGGGGAAAAACATTCAGTACTTC
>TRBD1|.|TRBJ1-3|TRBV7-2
CASSQLGTVGNTIYF
TGTGCCAGCAGCCAGCTCGGGACAGTCGGAAACACCATATATTTT
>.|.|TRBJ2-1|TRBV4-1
CASSQGGGKGEQFF
TGCGCCAGCAGCCAAGGTGGCGGGAAAGGCGAGCAGTTCTTC
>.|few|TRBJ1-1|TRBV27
CASSFGGGPNTEAFF
TGTGCCAGCAGTTTTGGGGGGGGGCCTAACACTGAAGCTTTCTTT
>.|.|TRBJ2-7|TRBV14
CASSQASQVGEQYF
TGTGCCAGCAGCCAAGCATCACAGGTGGGCGAGCAGTACTTC
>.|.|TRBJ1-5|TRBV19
CASTKKGEGNQPQHF
TGTGCCAGTACCAAGAAGGGCGAGGGCAATCAGCCCCAGCATTTT
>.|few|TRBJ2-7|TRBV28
CASSLGLLDEQYF
TGTGCCAGCAGTTTGGGGCTCCTCGACGAGCAGTACTTC
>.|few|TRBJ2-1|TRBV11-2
CASSTHRDFSSYNEQFF
TGTGCCAGCAGCACCCACCGGGACTTCAGCTCCTACAATGAGCAGTTCTTC
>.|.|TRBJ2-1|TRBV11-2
CASSYGGDYNEQFF
TGTGCCAGCAGCTACGGGGGAGATTACAATGAGCAGTTCTTC
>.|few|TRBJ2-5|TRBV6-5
CASSYSNQGETQYF
TGTGCCAGCAGTTACTCGAACCAGGGAGAGACCCAGTACTTC
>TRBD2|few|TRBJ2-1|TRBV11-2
CASSHSGSSGNEQFF
TGTGCCAGCAGCCACAGCGGGAGCTCTGGCAATGAGCAGTTCTTC
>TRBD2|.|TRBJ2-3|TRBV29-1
CSVGSSGSLADTQYF
TGCAGCGTTGGCAGTAGCGGGAGCCTTGCAGATACGCAGTATTTT
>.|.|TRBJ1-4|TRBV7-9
CASSRGNPHEKLFF
TGTGCCAGCAGCCGAGGGAATCCCCATGAAAAACTGTTTTTT
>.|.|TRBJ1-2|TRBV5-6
CASSYDRNYGYTF
TGTGCCAGCAGCTATGACAGGAACTATGGCTACACCTTC
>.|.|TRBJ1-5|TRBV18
CASSGQVGPQHF
TGTGCCAGCTCTGGCCAAGTTGGGCCCCAGCATTTT
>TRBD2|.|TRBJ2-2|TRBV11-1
CASSLRLAGGGGTGELFF
TGTGCCAGCAGCTTACGTCTAGCGGGAGGAGGCGGGACCGGGGAGCTGTTTTTT
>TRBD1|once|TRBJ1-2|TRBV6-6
CASSSGTGGIVTF
TGTGCCAGCAGTTCCGGGACAGGGGGTATAGTCACCTTC
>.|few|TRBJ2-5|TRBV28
CASSFMRKETQYF
TGTGCCAGCAGTTTCATGAGAAAAGAGACCCAGTACTTC
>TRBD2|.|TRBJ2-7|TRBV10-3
CAIRSGLAGRGTYEQYF
TGTGCCATCAGATCTGGACTAGCGGGGAGGGGGACCTACGAGCAGTACTTC
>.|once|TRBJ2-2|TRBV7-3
CASSSAPGELFF
TGTGCCAGCAGCTCCGCTCCCGGGGAGCTGTTTTTT
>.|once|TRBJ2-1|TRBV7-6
CASSLDRVSYNEQFF
TGTGCCAGCAGCTTAGACAGGGTCTCCTACAATGAGCAGTTCTTC
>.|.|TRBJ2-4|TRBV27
CASSLTSEGIQYF
TGTGCCAGCAGTTTAACCAGTGAGGGCATTCAGTACTTC
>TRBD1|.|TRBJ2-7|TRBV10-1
CASPQGESSYEQYF
TGCGCCAGTCCACAGGGGGAGAGCTCCTACGAGCAGTACTTC
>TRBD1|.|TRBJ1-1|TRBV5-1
CASSLQGAVQAAFF
TGCGCCAGCAGCTTGCAGGGGGCGGTTCAGGCAGCTTTCTTT
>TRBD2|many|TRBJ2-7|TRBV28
CASRPGLAGEQYF
TGTGCCAGCAGACCGGGACTAGCGGGCGAGCAGTACTTC
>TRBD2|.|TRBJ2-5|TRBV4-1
CASSQVSLAGVETQYF
TGCGCCAGCAGCCAAGTTTCGCTAGCGGGAGTGGAGACCCAGTACTTC